The clone carrying this T cell receptor beta chain was counted a single time. This record comes from a study of blood T cell repertoires in COVID-19. The CDR3 consists of 15 residues. Germline V lookup: CDR1 MDHEN, CDR2 SYDVKM. Trimming removed 7 bases at V and 5 bases at J, with 15 bases between. Produced via immunoSEQ multiplex PCR; TCRdb's table is partial and in-frame only. The sample has 150,000 to 200,000 clones; 70% to 85% are singletons. This TCR was sampled from a woman between 40 and 55 years old with COVID-19, enrolled during active disease. The gene calls are TRBV28 and TRBJ1-6; tentatively, D is TRBD1 (6 bases). Sequencing input: peripheral blood. CDR3 in amino acids: CASTLGAFDNSPLHF. The CDR3 nucleotides are TGTGCCAGCACCCTGGGGGCGTTCGATAATTCACCCCTCCACTTT.